This T cell receptor (beta chain) was observed in a study of response to subunit inactivated influenza vaccine. CDR3 size: 17 residues. Germline values: CDR1 SGDLS, CDR2 YYNGEE. The junction had 3 bases not matched to a gene; V was cut back by 2 bases and J by 0 bases. This clonotype was seen only a few times. As yet, its antigen is unknown. TCRdb called the RT-PCR reads again in MiXCR, with one record for every CDR3 protein. The profile shows 550,000 to 650,000 distinct CDR3 sequences, approximately 12% of them singletons. Study findings and constraints: A suggestion made by the authors is that each seasonal influenza vaccination recruits few new T cells.

Material: PBMCs from blood, obtained on the day of vaccination. The rearrangement links TRBV9 to TRBJ2-1; 12 positions agree with TRBD2. The TCR originated in a man between 50 and 59 years old who received an inactivated influenza vaccine. This CDR3 is CASSVGLAGSSYNEQFF. Written as DNA, the CDR3 is TGTGCCAGCAGCGTTGGACTAGCGGGGAGCTCCTACAATGAGCAGTTCTTC.